The 17 T cell receptor beta chains presented below share a single source sample, sequenced in a study of blood T cell repertoires in COVID-19. The method was immunoSEQ multiplex PCR; TCRdb's version includes in-frame clones alone and lacks a portion of them. The profile shows about 21,000 clones, roughly 88% of them singletons. The sequencing input was peripheral blood. These receptors all stem from an elderly man with active or convalescent COVID-19.

The V call is TRBV29-1, the J call TRBJ1-1; tentatively, D is TRBD1 (5 bases). Germline CDR1 is SQVTM and CDR2 is ANQGSEA. This CDR3 spans 17 amino acids. The V and J ends lost 0 bases and 3 bases respectively, with 20 bases between them. The DNA for the CDR3 is TGCAGCGTTGAAGATGGGACTAGAAGGCTGGTGGACACTGAAGCTTTCTTT. Translation gives CSVEDGTRRLVDTEAFF.

V usage is TRBV6-5 and J usage is TRBJ1-1; TRBD1 is a possible D gene (5 bases). V dropped 8 bases and J dropped 0 bases, with 13 bases sitting between them. This CDR3 spans 14 amino acids. The germline V gene encodes CDR1 MNHEY and CDR2 SVGAGI. The DNA for the CDR3 is TGTGCCAGCCTAATAGGGGCTATGAACACTGAAGCTTTCTTT. The encoded protein is CASLIGAMNTEAFF.

The V and J genes are TRBV7-2 and TRBJ1-5, with TRBD1 as a possible D gene (5 bases). The CDR3 spans 14 residues. Trimming left V 2 bases short and J 7 bases short, with 12 bases between. Looked up from germline, CDR1 is SGHTA and CDR2 is FQGNSA. In DNA form, the CDR3 reads TGTGCCAGCAGCTTATCAGGGATAGACCAGCCCCAGCATTTT. As protein: CASSLSGIDQPQHF.

This chain links TRBV5-4 with TRBJ2-7; D gene uncertain. The CDR3 runs 15 residues. CDR1 and CDR2 from the germline V gene are SGHNT and YYREEE (reference sequence). V dropped 1 base and J dropped 0 bases, with 11 bases sitting between them. CDR3 in amino acids: CASSLSLAFSYEQYF. For the CDR3, the DNA is TGTGCCAGCAGCTTGTCATTAGCATTCTCCTACGAGCAGTACTTC.

This clone showed up just a few times. CDR3 protein: CASSQATRVGANVLTF. The CDR3 DNA follows: TGTGCCAGCAGCCAAGCCACTAGGGTTGGGGCCAACGTCCTGACTTTC. The rearrangement joins TRBV3-1 (or the pseudogene TRBV3-2) to TRBJ2-6, with D perhaps matching TRBD2 (5 bases). Germline V gene sequence: CDR1 LGHDT, CDR2 YNNKEL (reference sequence). This CDR3 contains 16 residues. V was trimmed by 1 base and J by 3 bases, leaving 10 bases between them.

The chain joins TRBV29-1 to TRBJ2-3; 11 bases fit TRBD2. The CDR3 is made up of 13 amino acids. Unmatched junction bases numbered 5, after V lost 7 bases and J lost 5 bases. The V gene's germline CDR1 is SQVTM and CDR2 ANQGSEA. The CDR3 sequence: CSATGLAGDTQYF. CDR3 nucleotides: TGCAGCGCTACAGGACTAGCGGGAGATACGCAGTATTTT.

The chain has TRBV30 and TRBJ2-3, with D possibly being TRBD1 (5 bases). The germline gives CDR1 GTSNPN, CDR2 SVGIG (reference sequence). Trimming pared 5 bases from V and 2 bases from J, leaving 11 bases between. The CDR3 totals 13 residues. Here the CDR3 DNA reads TGTGCCTGGCGTGACAGATCCACAGATACGCAGTATTTT. Its translation: CAWRDRSTDTQYF.

This chain joins TRBV5-1 and TRBJ2-7; TRBD2 matches 14 bases. V was pared by 4 bases and J by 3 bases, with 3 bases of the junction left unmatched. This CDR3 contains 15 residues. The germline V gene has CDR1 SGHRS and CDR2 YFSETQ. CDR3 sequence: CASSAGLAGGYEQYF. The CDR3 DNA sequence: TGCGCCAGCAGCGCAGGACTAGCGGGGGGCTACGAGCAGTACTTC. Complete variable domain (other parts from reference TRBV5-1 and TRBJ2-7): KAGVTQTPRYLIKTRGQQVTLSCSPISGHRSVSWYQQTPGQGLQFLFEYFSETQRNKGNFPGRFSGRQFSNSRSEMNVSTLELGDSALYLCASSAGLAGGYEQYFGPGTRLTVT.

J is TRBJ2-5 and V is TRBV13, with TRBD2 identical over 12 bases. Germline V gene sequence: CDR1 PRHDT, CDR2 FYEKMQ (reference sequence). The CDR3 is 16 amino acids. After removal of 5 bases from V and 1 base from J, the junction contained 5 bases not matched to a gene. The CDR3 nucleotides are TGTGCCAGCAGCCTCCGACTAGCGGGGGCCCAAGAGACCCAGTACTTC. Protein: CASSLRLAGAQETQYF.

This clone was seen a handful of times. The chain uses TRBV19 and TRBJ2-2, with 7 bases aligning to TRBD2. This CDR3 spans 16 amino acids. V lost 1 base, J lost 6 bases, and 8 bases stayed unmatched. The germline V gene encodes CDR1 LNHDA and CDR2 SQIVND (reference sequence). The CDR3 reads CASSIGTPTSPGELFF. The CDR3 region has the DNA TGTGCCAGTAGTATAGGGACCCCGACTAGCCCCGGGGAGCTGTTTTTT.

The chain carries TRBV7-8 and TRBJ2-7; 7 nucleotides line up with TRBD1. The length of the CDR3 is 15 residues. V trimming: 4 bases; J trimming: 4 bases; junction bases outside the gene matches: 10. Germline CDR1 and CDR2: SGHVS and FQNEAQ. The CDR3 region is CASSYVTGSSYEQYF. The CDR3 region has the DNA TGTGCCAGCAGCTACGTGACAGGGTCTAGTTACGAGCAGTACTTC.

The gene calls are TRBV4-3 and TRBJ2-3; TRBD2 matches at 10 bases. The CDR3 loop spans 16 amino acids. V shed 1 base and J 4 bases; nucleotides not matched to a gene: 5. Germline loops: CDR1 LGHNA, CDR2 YSLEER. CDR3 DNA: TGCGCCAGCAGCCAAGGAGCGGGGGGGCGCCCAGATACGCAGTATTTT. Encoded protein: CASSQGAGGRPDTQYF.

The V and J genes are TRBV18 and TRBJ2-2; D unresolved. The V end lost 2 bases, the J end lost 0 bases, and 10 bases lay between the germline ends. From germline, CDR1 is KGHSH and CDR2 LQKENI. The CDR3 covers 16 residues. The CDR3 loop is CASSPVQAANTGELFF. The CDR3 nucleotides read TGTGCCAGCTCACCAGTCCAGGCAGCGAACACCGGGGAGCTGTTTTTT.

The chain has TRBV30 and TRBJ2-6, with 10 nucleotides matching TRBD1. This CDR3 region has 16 residues. V dropped 4 bases and J dropped 4; count of bases not matched to a gene: 7. Per germline, CDR1 GTSNPN and CDR2 SVGIG (reference sequence). CDR3 nucleotides: TGTGCCTGGAAAAGACAGGGGGCGCTGGGGGCCAACGTCCTGACTTTC. This encodes CAWKRQGALGANVLTF.

The chain couples TRBV27 to TRBJ2-5; TRBD2 agrees at 7 bases. CDR1 is MNHEY and CDR2 is SMNVEV in the germline V gene (reference sequence). The CDR3 has 13 residues. Trimming cost V 6 bases and J 4 bases; bases outside gene matches: 5. The CDR3 sequence is CASRWGRGETQYF. The CDR3 nucleotides are TGTGCCAGCAGATGGGGGAGGGGAGAGACCCAGTACTTC.

This clone was seen more than once but under ten times. V usage is TRBV4-3 and J usage is TRBJ1-3, with D hard to call. Germline V gene data show CDR1 as LGHNA and CDR2 as YSLEER. The length of the CDR3 is 15 residues. Trimming pared 1 base from V and 4 bases from J, leaving 11 bases between. CDR3 in DNA: TGCGCCAGCAGCCAAGTTGCCAGATTAGGAAACACCATATATTTT. Amino acids: CASSQVARLGNTIYF.

The chain couples TRBV19 to TRBJ1-5, with 10 bases fitting TRBD1. Losses at the gene ends were 9 bases for V and 7 bases for J; bases not matched to a gene: 12. CDR1 is LNHDA, CDR2 SQIVND, per germline (reference sequence). The CDR3 extends over 15 amino acids. CDR3 bases: TGTGCCAGACCCGCCGACAGGGGGCGGCAACAGCCCCAGCATTTT. The encoded protein is CARPADRGRQQPQHF.